Sequencing of this T cell receptor beta chain was carried out in a study of cytomegalovirus exposure and HLA in healthy donors. Findings and caveats of the study: Later, an analysis found that TCR clusters from the first cohort tended to co-occur in the roughly 110 validation repertoires. A few chains linked to CMV were shown in vitro to be specific for CMV antigens.

Clones were read by immunoSEQ multiplex PCR, and TCRdb kept only the in-frame ones, dropping some. This table has more than 90,000 clones, approximately 88% appearing once. A remark on this clone: Antigen: not known.

Germline CDR1 and CDR2: MNHEY and SMNVEV (reference sequence). The CDR3 is 14 residues long. The V and J ends lost 5 bases and 1 base respectively, with 10 bases between them. This receptor was obtained from a man younger than 35 in good health and CMV-seronegative. V is TRBV27 and J is TRBJ2-3, with no clear D. Material for sequencing was PBMCs. The CDR3 loop reads CASSDIRGTDTQYF. Here the CDR3 DNA reads TGTGCCAGCAGTGATATACGAGGCACAGATACGCAGTATTTT.